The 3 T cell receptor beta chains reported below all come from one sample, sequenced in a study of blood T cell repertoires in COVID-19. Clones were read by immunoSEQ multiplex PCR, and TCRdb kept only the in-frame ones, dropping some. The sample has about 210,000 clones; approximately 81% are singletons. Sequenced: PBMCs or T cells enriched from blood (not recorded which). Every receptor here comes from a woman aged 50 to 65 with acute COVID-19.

The CDR3 region has the DNA TGTGCCAGTAGTCCAACATCTTCCCTGAACACTGAAGCTTTCTTT. As protein: CASSPTSSLNTEAFF. V usage is TRBV19 and J usage is TRBJ1-1; D is unresolved. The CDR3 runs 15 residues. Trimming stripped 5 bases from V and 0 bases from J, with 13 bases between. From germline, CDR1 is LNHDA and CDR2 SQIVND (reference sequence).

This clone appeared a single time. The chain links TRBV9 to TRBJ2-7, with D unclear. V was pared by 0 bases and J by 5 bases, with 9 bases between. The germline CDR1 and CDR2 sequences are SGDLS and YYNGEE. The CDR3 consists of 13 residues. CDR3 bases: TGTGCCAGCAGCGTAGCTAGTTCAGACGAGCAGTACTTC. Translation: CASSVASSDEQYF.

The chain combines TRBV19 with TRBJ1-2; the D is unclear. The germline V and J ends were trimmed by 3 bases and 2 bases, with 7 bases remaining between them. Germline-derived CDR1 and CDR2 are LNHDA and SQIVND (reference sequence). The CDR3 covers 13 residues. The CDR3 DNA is TGTGCCAGTAGTATTATGCGGAACTATGGCTACACCTTC. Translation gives CASSIMRNYGYTF. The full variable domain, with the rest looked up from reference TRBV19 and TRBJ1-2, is DGGITQSPKYLFRKEGQNVTLSCEQNLNHDAMYWYRQDPGQGLRLIYYSQIVNDFQKGDIAEGYSVSREKKESFPLTVTSAQKNPTAFYLCASSIMRNYGYTFGSGTRLTVV.